The next 23 T cell receptor beta chains were all read from a single sample in a study of T-cell memory formation after mild COVID-19. From the 5' RACE reads, TCRdb called clonotypes with MiXCR, one entry per CDR3 protein. The sample consists of fewer than 200,000 distinct CDR3 sequences, roughly 13% of them appearing once. The sample taken for sequencing was PBMCs or a T cell subset sorted from them (not recorded which). All receptors derive from a man aged 18 to 30 who had mild COVID-19 (a few samples of this study predate the infection). Cell type and time point are not known.

This clonotype showed up many times. The genes are TRBV6-5 and TRBJ2-3, with D uncertain. The CDR3 is 15 amino acids. Germline V lookup: CDR1 MNHEY, CDR2 SVGAGI. The V and J ends lost 0 bases and 5 bases respectively, with 12 bases between them. The CDR3 DNA sequence: TGTGCCAGCAGTTACTCGGGGAAGTTCCGAGATACGCAGTATTTT. It specifies CASSYSGKFRDTQYF.

This clonotype was seen more than once but under ten times. This sequence joins TRBV7-6 and TRBJ2-2; D ambiguous. CDR1 and CDR2 (germline): SGHVS, FNYEAQ. The length of the CDR3 is 15 residues. V dropped 2 bases and J dropped 0 bases, with 7 bases sitting between them. The CDR3 spells CASSLSASNTGELFF. Here the CDR3 DNA reads TGTGCCAGCAGCTTAAGCGCGTCGAACACCGGGGAGCTGTTTTTT.

The rearrangement uses TRBV6-6 and TRBJ2-7; 7 bases align to TRBD1. The CDR3 has 14 amino acids. CDR1 MNHNY and CDR2 SVGAGI come from the germline V gene (reference sequence). V lost 6 bases, J lost 5 bases, and 10 bases stayed unmatched. Here the CDR3 reads CASSEPTGLNEQYF. In nucleotides, the CDR3 is TGTGCCAGCAGCGAGCCGACAGGGCTCAACGAGCAGTACTTC.

The rearrangement joins TRBV5-1 to TRBJ2-6; D unresolved. This CDR3 comprises 16 residues. Germline-derived CDR1 and CDR2 are SGHRS and YFSETQ. Trimming took 3 bases from V and 0 from J, leaving 10 bases between them. Written as DNA, the CDR3 is TGCGCCAGCAGCTCCCCTCCAGGCTCTGGGGCCAACGTCCTGACTTTC. Its translation is CASSSPPGSGANVLTF.

V gene TRBV3-1 combines with J gene TRBJ2-7; TRBD1 agrees at 9 bases. The CDR3 sequence is 13 residues long. V lost 4 bases and J lost 5; bases outside the gene matches: 3. Germline assignment: CDR1 LGHDT and CDR2 YNNKEL (reference sequence). CDR3 protein: CASSLQGANEQYF. The CDR3 nucleotides read TGTGCCAGCAGCCTACAGGGGGCCAACGAGCAGTACTTC.

This clonotype has just a few counts. This sequence joins TRBV7-2 and TRBJ2-5; a possible D gene is TRBD2 (5 bases). The ends were cut back, 3 bases at V and 7 bases at J, with 15 bases in the middle. Germline V gene data show CDR1 as SGHTA and CDR2 as FQGNSA. The length of the CDR3 is 14 residues. The CDR3 DNA sequence: TGTGCCAGCAGCTTTGTAGAGACACTAGGGACCCAGTACTTC. Its protein product is CASSFVETLGTQYF.

The chain links TRBV11-2 to TRBJ2-3; weak D call: TRBD2 (6 bases). CDR1 and CDR2 from the germline V gene are SGHAT and FQNNGV. The CDR3 extends over 15 amino acids. The V end lost 3 bases, the J end lost 0 bases, and 10 bases lay between the germline ends. CDR3 DNA: TGTGCCAGCAGCTTTCCGGGACTCAGCACAGATACGCAGTATTTT. It codes for CASSFPGLSTDTQYF.

This chain joins TRBV19 and TRBJ2-1, with 10 bases aligning to TRBD2. The CDR3 runs 18 residues. Trimming cost V 1 base and J 7 bases; bases outside gene matches: 13. The germline CDR1 and CDR2 sequences are LNHDA and SQIVND (reference sequence). This chain's CDR3 is CASSIGSSGGARGNEQFF. The CDR3 nucleotides are TGTGCCAGTAGTATAGGGTCCAGCGGGGGGGCCCGGGGGAATGAGCAGTTCTTC.

This clonotype was counted a few times. The chain joins TRBV6-6 to TRBJ1-2; D possibly corresponds to TRBD1 (6 bases). Deletions cut 2 bases from V and 5 bases from J, with 12 bases between. The V gene's germline CDR1 is MNHNY and CDR2 SVGAGI (reference sequence). The CDR3 sequence is 14 residues long. For the CDR3, the DNA is TGTGCCAGCAGTTACCTCAGGGGAGAATATGGCTACACCTTC. Its protein product is CASSYLRGEYGYTF.

This chain uses TRBV10-1 with TRBJ2-5, with D hard to call. CDR1 and CDR2 (germline): WNHNN, SYGVQD (reference sequence). This CDR3 contains 15 residues. V lost 3 bases and J lost 2, with 13 bases in between. Here the CDR3 reads CASSDMGTGQETQYF. CDR3 coding DNA: TGCGCCAGCAGTGATATGGGAACCGGTCAAGAGACCCAGTACTTC.

Many counts were recorded for this clonotype. The V and J genes are TRBV7-2 and TRBJ1-5; D is undetermined. Germline lookup yields CDR1 SGHTA and CDR2 FQGNSA. V was pared by 3 bases and J by 3 bases, with 9 bases between. The CDR3 spans 14 residues. CDR3 DNA sequence: TGTGCCAGCAGCTTTTCGCGGTCCAATCAGCCCCAGCATTTT. It codes for CASSFSRSNQPQHF.

The genes are TRBV5-1 and TRBJ1-6; tentative D call: TRBD1 (6 bases). Trimming took 6 bases from V and 6 from J, leaving 13 bases between them. The CDR3 spans 14 residues. Germline V gene lookup returns CDR1 SGHRS and CDR2 YFSETQ. CDR3 bases: TGCGCCAGCACTGACAGGACCTCTAATTCACCCCTCCACTTT. As protein: CASTDRTSNSPLHF.

The CDR3 spells CASSVTVQETQYF. CDR3 nucleotide sequence: TGCGCCAGCAGCGTGACAGTGCAAGAGACCCAGTACTTC. The rearrangement links TRBV5-1 to TRBJ2-5; a weak D match, TRBD1 (5 bases). The CDR3 consists of 13 residues. Germline CDR1 and CDR2: SGHRS and YFSETQ. Trimming took 4 bases from V and 2 from J, leaving 9 bases between them.

The table lists this clonotype with a few counts. The chain joins TRBV7-3 to TRBJ2-2, with D possibly matching TRBD2 (6 bases). V was cut by 6 bases and J by 5 bases, with 13 bases left in between. Germline CDR1 SGHTA, CDR2 FQGTGA. This CDR3 has 14 residues. Written as DNA, the CDR3 is TGTGCCAGCAGTTACGGAGGGGAAACCGGGGAGCTGTTTTTT. The encoded protein is CASSYGGETGELFF.

In DNA, the CDR3 is TGTGCCAGCAGGCAGACTAGGGGAGAGACCCAGTACTTC. This translates into CASRQTRGETQYF. The V gene is TRBV12-3 or TRBV12-4, the J gene TRBJ2-5, with D maybe TRBD2 (6 bases). V lost 6 bases and J 4 bases, leaving 12 bases between the germline ends. The CDR3 extends over 13 amino acids.

This rearrangement joins TRBV7-2 to TRBJ1-2; no clear D gene. This CDR3 spans 14 amino acids. Germline CDR1 is SGHTA and CDR2 is FQGNSA. V gave up 5 bases and J gave up 8 bases, with 18 bases separating them. DNA for the CDR3: TGTGCCAGCAGCCTATTTGAGGCGCCGGGCGGCTACACCTTC. Protein: CASSLFEAPGGYTF.

The chain is built from TRBV4-2 and TRBJ1-1; D perhaps matches TRBD1 (6 bases). V was trimmed by 0 bases and J by 4 bases, leaving 15 bases between them. The V gene's germline CDR1 is LGHNA and CDR2 YNFKEQ. The CDR3 extends over 16 amino acids. CDR3 sequence: CASSQEHRQGFTEAFF. The CDR3 coding sequence is TGTGCCAGCAGCCAAGAACATAGGCAGGGGTTCACTGAAGCTTTCTTT.

The chain carries TRBV6-2 or TRBV6-3 and TRBJ1-2, with D perhaps matching TRBD1 (5 bases). This CDR3 contains 13 residues. The V end was cut by 6 bases, the J end by 5 bases, with 13 bases between. From germline, CDR1 is MNHEY and CDR2 SVGEGT. In nucleotides, the CDR3 is TGTGCCAGCAGCAGGGTCACCCCTTATGGCTACACCTTC. Translation: CASSRVTPYGYTF.

This clonotype was seen a handful of times. The chain carries TRBV7-2 and TRBJ2-7; the D gene is possibly TRBD2 (5 bases). Trimming cost V 7 bases and J 10 bases, with 17 bases left between them. The germline V gene has CDR1 SGHTA and CDR2 FQGNSA. This CDR3 has 12 residues. CDR3 residues: CASKTGRAAQYF. In DNA, the CDR3 is TGTGCCAGCAAAACGGGGAGAGCCGCTCAGTACTTC. The full variable domain, in which reference TRBV7-2 and TRBJ2-7 provide the parts outside the CDR3, is GAGVSQSPSNKVTEKGKDVELRCDPISGHTALYWYRQSLGQGLEFLIYFQGNSAPDKSGLPSDRFSAERTGGSVSTLTIQRTQQEDSAVYLCASKTGRAAQYFGPGTRLTVT.

This chain connects TRBV6-2 or TRBV6-3 to TRBJ1-5; D is perhaps TRBD1 (5 bases). CDR3 size: 13 residues. Deletions cut 7 bases from V and 5 bases from J, with 12 bases between. Germline V gene data show CDR1 as MNHEY and CDR2 as SVGEGT. CDR3 amino acids: CASKRDGDQPQHF. Written as DNA, the CDR3 is TGTGCCAGCAAAAGGGACGGGGATCAGCCCCAGCATTTT.

The chain recombines TRBV7-2 with TRBJ1-2; tentative D call: TRBD1 (6 bases). The CDR3 sequence is 15 residues long. Trimming removed 1 base at V and 1 base at J, with 10 bases between. From germline, CDR1 is SGHTA and CDR2 FQGNSA. CDR3 coding DNA: TGTGCCAGCAGCTTAGTACAGGGTCGTAACTATGGCTACACCTTC. This gives the protein CASSLVQGRNYGYTF.

V gene TRBV25-1 combines with J gene TRBJ2-3; D remains ambiguous. With 4 bases removed from V and 0 bases from J, the gap between germline ends came to 8 bases. Germline V CDR1 and CDR2: MGHDK, SYGVNS. CDR3 length: 14 residues. CDR3 residues: CASSVGGSTDTQYF. The CDR3 nucleotides read TGTGCCAGCAGTGTGGGCGGTAGCACAGATACGCAGTATTTT.

V gene TRBV7-9 combines with J gene TRBJ2-2; D tentatively reads TRBD1 or TRBD2 (7 bases each). The CDR3 runs to 16 residues. V gave up 4 bases and J gave up 5 bases, with 17 bases separating them. The germline CDR1 and CDR2 sequences are SEHNR and FQNEAQ (reference sequence). The CDR3 DNA follows: TGTGCCAGCAGCTCCCTTGCCAGGGGGGGAACCGGGGAGCTGTTTTTT. It translates to CASSSLARGGTGELFF.